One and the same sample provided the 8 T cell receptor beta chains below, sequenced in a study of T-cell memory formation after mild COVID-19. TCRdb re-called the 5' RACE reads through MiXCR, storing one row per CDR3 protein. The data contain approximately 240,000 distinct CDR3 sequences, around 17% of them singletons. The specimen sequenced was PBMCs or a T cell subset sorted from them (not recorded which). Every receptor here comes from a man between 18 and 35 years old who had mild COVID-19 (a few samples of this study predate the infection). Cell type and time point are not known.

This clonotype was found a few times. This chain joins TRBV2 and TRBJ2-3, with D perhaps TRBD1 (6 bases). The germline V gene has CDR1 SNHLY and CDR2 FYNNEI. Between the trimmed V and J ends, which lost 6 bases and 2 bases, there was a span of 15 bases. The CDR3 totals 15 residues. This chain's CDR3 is CASSVQGPPTDTQYF. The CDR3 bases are TGTGCCAGCAGCGTACAGGGCCCCCCCACAGATACGCAGTATTTT.

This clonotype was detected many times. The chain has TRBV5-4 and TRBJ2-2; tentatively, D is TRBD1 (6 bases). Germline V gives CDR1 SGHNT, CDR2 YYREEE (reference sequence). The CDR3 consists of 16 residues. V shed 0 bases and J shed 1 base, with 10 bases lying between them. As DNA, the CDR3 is TGTGCCAGCAGCTTGGTGGGGGCAGTGAACACCGGGGAGCTGTTTTTT. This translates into CASSLVGAVNTGELFF.

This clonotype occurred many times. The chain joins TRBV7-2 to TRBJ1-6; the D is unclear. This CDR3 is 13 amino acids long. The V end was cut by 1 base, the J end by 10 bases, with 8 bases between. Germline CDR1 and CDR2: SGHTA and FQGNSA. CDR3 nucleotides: TGTGCCAGCAGCTTAGGACGTGGGTCACCCCTCCACTTT. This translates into CASSLGRGSPLHF.

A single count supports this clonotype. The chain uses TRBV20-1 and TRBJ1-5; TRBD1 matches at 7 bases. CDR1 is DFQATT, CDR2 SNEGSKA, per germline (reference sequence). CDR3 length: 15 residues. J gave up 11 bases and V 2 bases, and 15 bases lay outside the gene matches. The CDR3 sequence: CSARTARQGIMAQHF. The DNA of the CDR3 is TGCAGTGCTAGAACGGCCCGACAGGGCATAATGGCCCAGCATTTT.

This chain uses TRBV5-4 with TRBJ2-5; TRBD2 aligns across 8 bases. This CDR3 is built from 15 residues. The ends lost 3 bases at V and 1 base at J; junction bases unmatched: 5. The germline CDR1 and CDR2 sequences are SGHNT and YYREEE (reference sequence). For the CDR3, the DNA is TGTGCCAGCAGCTCAGCGGGGGCCGTCCAAGAGACCCAGTACTTC. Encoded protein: CASSSAGAVQETQYF.

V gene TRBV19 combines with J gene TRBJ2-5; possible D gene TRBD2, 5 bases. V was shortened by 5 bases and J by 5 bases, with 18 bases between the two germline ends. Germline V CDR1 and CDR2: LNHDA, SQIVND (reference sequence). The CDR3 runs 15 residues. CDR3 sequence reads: CASSRTPARGETQYF. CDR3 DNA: TGTGCCAGTAGTCGAACCCCGGCCCGAGGGGAGACCCAGTACTTC.

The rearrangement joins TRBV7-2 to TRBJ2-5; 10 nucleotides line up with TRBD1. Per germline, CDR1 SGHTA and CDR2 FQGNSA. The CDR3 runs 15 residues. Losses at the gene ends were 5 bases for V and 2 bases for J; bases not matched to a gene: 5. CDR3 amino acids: CASSAGQGTQETQYF. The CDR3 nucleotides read TGTGCCAGCAGCGCGGGACAGGGGACTCAAGAGACCCAGTACTTC.

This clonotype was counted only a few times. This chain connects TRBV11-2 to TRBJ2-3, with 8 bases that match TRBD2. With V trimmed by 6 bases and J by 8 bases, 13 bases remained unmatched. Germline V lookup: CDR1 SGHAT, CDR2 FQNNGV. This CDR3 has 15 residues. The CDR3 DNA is TGTGCCAGCAGTGGGGTAGCGGGGACCCTGGGTACGCAGTATTTT. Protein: CASSGVAGTLGTQYF.